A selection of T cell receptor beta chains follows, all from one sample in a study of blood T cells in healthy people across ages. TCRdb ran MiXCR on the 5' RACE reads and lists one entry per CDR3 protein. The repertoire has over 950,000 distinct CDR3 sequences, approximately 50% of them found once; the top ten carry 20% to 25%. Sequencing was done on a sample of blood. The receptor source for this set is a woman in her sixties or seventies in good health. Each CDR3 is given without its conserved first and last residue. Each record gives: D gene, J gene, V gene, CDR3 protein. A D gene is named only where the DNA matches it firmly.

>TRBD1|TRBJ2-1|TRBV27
ASSSWQGASNEQF
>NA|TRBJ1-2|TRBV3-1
ASSLGGKGYT
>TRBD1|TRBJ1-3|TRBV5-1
ASSPGQVNRPGNTIY
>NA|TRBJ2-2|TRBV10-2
ASSPSAFTGELF
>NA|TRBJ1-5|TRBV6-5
ASSYSGQPFPQH
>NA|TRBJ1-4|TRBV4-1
ASSQDGATNEKLF
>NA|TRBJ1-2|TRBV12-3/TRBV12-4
ASTLGEIYT
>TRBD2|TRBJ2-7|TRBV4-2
ASSRETSGSTYEQY
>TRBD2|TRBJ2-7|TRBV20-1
SAVREVSYEQY
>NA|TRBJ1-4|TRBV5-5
ASSLARDPNEKLF
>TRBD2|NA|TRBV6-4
ASSDSNWASGTDEQY
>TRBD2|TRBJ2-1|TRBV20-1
SARLMRELNEQF
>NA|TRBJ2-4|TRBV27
ASSSSGSFREQY
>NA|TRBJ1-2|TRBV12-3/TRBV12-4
ASSFAGEGIYGYT
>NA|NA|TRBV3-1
ASSQVQRRETQY
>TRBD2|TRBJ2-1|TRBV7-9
ASSLVSRAYPGGINEQF
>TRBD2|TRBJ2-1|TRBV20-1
SAKRRLAGNNEQF
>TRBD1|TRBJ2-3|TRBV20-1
SARDLTGAGDTQY
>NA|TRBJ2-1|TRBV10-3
ATAPQGTNEQF
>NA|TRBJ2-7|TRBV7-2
ASDAQGHGYEQY
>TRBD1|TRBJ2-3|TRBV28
ASSLGGQVTDTQY
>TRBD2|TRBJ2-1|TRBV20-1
SGGEGPYNEQF
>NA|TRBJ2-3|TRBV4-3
ASSQDLVGGGIQDRQY
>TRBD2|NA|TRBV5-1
AISLSLAGGETQY
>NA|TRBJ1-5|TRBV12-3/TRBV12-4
ASRKNNQPQH
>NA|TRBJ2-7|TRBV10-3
AISEGYYEQY
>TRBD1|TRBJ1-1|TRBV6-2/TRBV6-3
ASSSGQIEAF
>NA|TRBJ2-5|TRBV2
ASTSRQLLQETQY
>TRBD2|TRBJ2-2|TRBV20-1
SASQSGRSGELF
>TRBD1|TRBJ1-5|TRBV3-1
ASSQRKGTGGWGNQPQH
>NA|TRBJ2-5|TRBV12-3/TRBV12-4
ASSFPGTSAQY
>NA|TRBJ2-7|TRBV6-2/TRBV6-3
ASSRRDSCEQY
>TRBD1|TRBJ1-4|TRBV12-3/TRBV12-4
ASTEGGLSEKLF
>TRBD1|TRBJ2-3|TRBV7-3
ASSSTGVETDTQY
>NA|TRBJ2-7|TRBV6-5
ATQRTWPTYEQY
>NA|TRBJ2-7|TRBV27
ASTPVGGDSYEQY
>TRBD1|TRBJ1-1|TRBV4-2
ASSQDARPWDRANTEAF
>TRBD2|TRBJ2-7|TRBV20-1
SASGTGTRTYEQY
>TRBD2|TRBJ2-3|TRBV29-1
SVVPAGGRRRADTQY
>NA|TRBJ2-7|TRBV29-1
SVEDGSLEQY
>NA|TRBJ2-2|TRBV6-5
ASRRGVTGELF
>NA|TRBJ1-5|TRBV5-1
ASSLNGQYGQPQH
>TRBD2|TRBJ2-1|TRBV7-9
ASSSRTSGSVNYNEQF
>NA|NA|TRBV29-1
SVLRGSEQY
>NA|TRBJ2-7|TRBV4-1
ASSRTTGPYEQY
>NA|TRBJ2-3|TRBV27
ASRAQTLPDTQY
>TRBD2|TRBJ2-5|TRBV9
ASSVAGVAGETQY
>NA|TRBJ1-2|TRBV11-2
ASSLPGHNYGYT
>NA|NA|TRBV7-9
ASSWAAVYEQY
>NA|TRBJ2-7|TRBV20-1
SASRNYEQY